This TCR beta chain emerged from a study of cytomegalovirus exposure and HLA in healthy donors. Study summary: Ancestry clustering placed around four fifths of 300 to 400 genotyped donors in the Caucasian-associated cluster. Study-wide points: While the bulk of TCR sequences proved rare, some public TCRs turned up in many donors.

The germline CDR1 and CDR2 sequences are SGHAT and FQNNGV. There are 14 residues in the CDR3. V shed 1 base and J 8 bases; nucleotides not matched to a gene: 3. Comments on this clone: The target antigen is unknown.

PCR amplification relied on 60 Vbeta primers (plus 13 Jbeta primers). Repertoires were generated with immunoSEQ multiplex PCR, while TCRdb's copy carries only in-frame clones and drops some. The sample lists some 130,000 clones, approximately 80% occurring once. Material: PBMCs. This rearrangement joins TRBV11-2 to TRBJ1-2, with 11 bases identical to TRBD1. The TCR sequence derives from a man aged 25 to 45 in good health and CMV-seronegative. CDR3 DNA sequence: TGTGCCAGCAGCTTAGCCGGGACAGGGGGAGGCTACACCTTC. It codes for CASSLAGTGGGYTF.